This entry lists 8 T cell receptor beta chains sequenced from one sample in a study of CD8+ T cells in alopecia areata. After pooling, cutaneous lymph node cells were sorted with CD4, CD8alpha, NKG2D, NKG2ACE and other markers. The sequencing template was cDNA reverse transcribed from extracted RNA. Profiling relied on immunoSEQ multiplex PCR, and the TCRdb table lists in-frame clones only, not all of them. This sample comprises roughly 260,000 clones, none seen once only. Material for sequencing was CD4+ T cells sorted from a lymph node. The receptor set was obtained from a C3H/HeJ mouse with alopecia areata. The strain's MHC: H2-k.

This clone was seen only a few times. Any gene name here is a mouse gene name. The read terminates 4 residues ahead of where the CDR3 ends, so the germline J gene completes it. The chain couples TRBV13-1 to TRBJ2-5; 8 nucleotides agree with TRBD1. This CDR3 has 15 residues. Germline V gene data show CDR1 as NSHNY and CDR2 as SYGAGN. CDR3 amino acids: CASSGPDRAGDTQYF. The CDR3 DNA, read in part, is TGTGCCAGCAGTGGACCGGACAGGGCAGGAGAC.

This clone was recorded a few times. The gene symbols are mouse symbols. CDR3 DNA (partial): TGTGCTAGCAGAGGGACAGGGGGC. Amino acids: CASRGTGG. The whole CDR3 is CASRGTGGDYTF. The V and J genes are TRBV29 and TRBJ1-2; 11 bases map to TRBD1. The read gets to within 4 residues of the CDR3 end, and the germline J gene fills in the rest. The germline V gene encodes CDR1 MSHET and CDR2 SYDVDS. The CDR3 length is 12 residues.

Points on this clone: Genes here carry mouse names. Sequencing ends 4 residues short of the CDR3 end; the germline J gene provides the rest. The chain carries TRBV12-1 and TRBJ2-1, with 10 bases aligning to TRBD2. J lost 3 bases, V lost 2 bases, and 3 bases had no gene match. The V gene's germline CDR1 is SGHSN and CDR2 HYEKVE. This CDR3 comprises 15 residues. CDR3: CASSPGTGVYAEQFF. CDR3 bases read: TGTGCCAGCTCTCCTGGGACTGGGGTCTATGCT.

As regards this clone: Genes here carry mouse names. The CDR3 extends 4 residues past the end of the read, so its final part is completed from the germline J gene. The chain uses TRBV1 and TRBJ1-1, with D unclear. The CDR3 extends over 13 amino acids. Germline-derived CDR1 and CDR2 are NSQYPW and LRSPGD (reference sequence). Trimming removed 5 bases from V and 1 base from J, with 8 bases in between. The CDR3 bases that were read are TGCACCTGCAGTTCGACAAGAAACACA. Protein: CTCSSTRNT. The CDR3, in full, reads CTCSSTRNTEVFF.

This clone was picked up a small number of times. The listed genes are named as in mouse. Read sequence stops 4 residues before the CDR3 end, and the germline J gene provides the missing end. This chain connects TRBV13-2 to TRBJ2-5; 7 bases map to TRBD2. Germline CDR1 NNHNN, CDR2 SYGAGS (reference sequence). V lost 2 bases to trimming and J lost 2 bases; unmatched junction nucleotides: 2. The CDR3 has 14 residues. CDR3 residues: CASGEDWVQDTQYF. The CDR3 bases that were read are TGTGCCAGCGGTGAAGACTGGGTCCAAGAC.

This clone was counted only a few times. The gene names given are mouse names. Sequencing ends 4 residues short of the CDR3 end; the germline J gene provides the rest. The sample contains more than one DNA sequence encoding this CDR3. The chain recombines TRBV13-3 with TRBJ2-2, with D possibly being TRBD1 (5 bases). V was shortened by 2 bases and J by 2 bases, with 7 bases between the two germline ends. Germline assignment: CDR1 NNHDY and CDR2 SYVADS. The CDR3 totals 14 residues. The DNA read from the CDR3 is TGTGCCAGCAGTGAACGACAGAACACCGGG. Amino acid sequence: CASSERQNTG. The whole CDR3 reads CASSERQNTGQLYF.

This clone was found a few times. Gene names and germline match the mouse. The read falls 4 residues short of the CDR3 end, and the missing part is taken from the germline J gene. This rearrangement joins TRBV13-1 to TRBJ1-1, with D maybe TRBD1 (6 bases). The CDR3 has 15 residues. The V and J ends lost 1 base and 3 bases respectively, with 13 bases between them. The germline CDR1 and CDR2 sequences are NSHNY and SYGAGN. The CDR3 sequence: CASSDRTDPHTEVFF. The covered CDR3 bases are TGTGCCAGCAGTGATCGGACAGACCCTCACACA.

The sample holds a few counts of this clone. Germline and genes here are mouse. The CDR3 loop is CASRDKNSYNSPLYF. The CDR3 DNA, read in part, is TGTGCCAGCAGGGACAAGAATTCCTATAATTCGCCC. The genes are TRBV13-1 and TRBJ1-6; D might be TRBD1 (5 bases). The sequence runs out 3 residues before the end of the CDR3; the remainder is reconstructed from the germline J gene. TRBJ1-6 is annotated as an ORF whose role is uncertain. The V gene lost 5 bases and the J gene lost 0 bases, with 9 bases spanning the gap. CDR3 length: 15 amino acids. Germline V gives CDR1 NSHNY, CDR2 SYGAGN.